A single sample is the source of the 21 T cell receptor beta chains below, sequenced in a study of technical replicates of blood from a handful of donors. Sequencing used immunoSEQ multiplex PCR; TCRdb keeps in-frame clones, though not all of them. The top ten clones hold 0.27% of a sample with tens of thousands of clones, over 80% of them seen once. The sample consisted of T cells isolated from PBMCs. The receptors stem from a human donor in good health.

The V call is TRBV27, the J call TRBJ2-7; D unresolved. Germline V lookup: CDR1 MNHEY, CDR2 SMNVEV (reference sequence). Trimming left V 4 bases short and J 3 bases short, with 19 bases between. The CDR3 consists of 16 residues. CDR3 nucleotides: TGTGCCAGCAGTTCACCTTCGTCCCGAACCTACTACGAGCAGTACTTC. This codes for CASSSPSSRTYYEQYF.

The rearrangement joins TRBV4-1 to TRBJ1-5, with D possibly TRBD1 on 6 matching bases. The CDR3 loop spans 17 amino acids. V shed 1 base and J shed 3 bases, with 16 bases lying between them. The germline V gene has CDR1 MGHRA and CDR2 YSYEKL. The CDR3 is CASSQAPQQGYNQPQHF. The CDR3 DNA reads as TGCGCCAGCAGCCAAGCCCCTCAACAGGGCTACAATCAGCCCCAGCATTTT.

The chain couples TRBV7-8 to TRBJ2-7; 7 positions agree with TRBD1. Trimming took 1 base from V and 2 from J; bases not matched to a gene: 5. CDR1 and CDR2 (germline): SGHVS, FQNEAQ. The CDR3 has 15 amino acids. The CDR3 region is CASSLEGTETYEQYF. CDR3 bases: TGTGCCAGCAGCTTAGAGGGGACAGAAACCTACGAGCAGTACTTC.

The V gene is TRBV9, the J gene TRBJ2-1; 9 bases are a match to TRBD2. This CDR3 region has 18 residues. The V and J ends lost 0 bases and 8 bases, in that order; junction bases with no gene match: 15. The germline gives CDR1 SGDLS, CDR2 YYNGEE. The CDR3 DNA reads TGTGCCAGCAGCGTAGCCGCCCGGGGACTAGCCGGTGGGGATGAGCAGTTCTTC. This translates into CASSVAARGLAGGDEQFF.

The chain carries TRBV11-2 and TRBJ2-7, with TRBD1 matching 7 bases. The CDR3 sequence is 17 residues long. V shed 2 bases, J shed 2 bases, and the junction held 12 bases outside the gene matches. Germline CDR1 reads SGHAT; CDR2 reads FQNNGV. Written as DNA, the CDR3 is TGTGCCAGCAGCTTAACGTCAATCACAGGGGAGCCCTACGAGCAGTACTTC. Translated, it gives CASSLTSITGEPYEQYF.

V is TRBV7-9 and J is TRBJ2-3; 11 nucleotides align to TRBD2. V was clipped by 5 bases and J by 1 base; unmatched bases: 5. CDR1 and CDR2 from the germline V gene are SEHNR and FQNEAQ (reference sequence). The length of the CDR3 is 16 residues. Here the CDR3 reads CASSPLAGEGTDTQYF. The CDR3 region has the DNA TGTGCCAGCAGCCCACTAGCGGGAGAGGGCACAGATACGCAGTATTTT.

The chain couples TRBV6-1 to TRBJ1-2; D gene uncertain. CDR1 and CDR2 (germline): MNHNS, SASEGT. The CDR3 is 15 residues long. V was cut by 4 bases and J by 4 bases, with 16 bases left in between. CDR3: CASSVGAPTSYGYTF. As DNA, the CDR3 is TGTGCCAGCAGTGTAGGAGCGCCGACCTCCTATGGCTACACCTTC.

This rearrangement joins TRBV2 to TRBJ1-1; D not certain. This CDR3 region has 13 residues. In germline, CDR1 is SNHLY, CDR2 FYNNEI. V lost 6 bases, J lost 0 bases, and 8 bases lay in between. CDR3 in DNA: TGTGCCAGCAGAACGGGTCTGAACACTGAAGCTTTCTTT. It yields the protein CASRTGLNTEAFF.

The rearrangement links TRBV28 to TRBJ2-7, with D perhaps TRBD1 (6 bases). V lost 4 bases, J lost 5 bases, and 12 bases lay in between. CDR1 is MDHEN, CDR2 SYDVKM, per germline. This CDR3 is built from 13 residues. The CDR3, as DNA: TGTGCCAGCAGTTCTCCCGGGACAAACGAGCAGTACTTC. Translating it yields CASSSPGTNEQYF.

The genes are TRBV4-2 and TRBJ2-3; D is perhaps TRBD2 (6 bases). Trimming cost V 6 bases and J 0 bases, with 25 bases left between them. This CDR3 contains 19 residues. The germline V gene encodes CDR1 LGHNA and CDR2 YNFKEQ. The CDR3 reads CASSPKSGPRFSSTDTQYF. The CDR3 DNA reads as TGTGCCAGCAGTCCCAAAAGCGGGCCGCGGTTTTCTAGCACAGATACGCAGTATTTT.

CDR3 coding DNA: TGTGCCAGCAGTTACTCGGGCCTCAGTCAGCCCCAGCATTTT. It codes for CASSYSGLSQPQHF. This chain connects TRBV6-6 to TRBJ1-5; D uncertain. Germline V lookup: CDR1 MNHNY, CDR2 SVGAGI (reference sequence). This CDR3 has 14 residues. V shed 0 bases and J shed 6 bases, with 9 bases lying between them.

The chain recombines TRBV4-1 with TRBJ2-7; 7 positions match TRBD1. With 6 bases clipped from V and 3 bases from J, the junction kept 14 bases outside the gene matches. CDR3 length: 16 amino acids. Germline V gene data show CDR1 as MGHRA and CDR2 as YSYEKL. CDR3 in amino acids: CASRQQYRGHFYEQYF. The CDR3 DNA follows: TGCGCCAGCAGGCAACAATACAGGGGCCACTTCTACGAGCAGTACTTC.

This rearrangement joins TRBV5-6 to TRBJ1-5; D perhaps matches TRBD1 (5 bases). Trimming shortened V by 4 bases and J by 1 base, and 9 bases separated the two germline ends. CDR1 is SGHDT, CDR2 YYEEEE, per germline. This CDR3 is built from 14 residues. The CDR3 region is CASSLRVSNQPQHF. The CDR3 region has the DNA TGTGCCAGCAGCCTCAGGGTAAGCAATCAGCCCCAGCATTTT.

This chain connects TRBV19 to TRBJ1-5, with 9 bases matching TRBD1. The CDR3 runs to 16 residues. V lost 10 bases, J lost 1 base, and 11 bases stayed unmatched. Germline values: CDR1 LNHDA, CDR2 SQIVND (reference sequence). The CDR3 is CATTRDRERSNQPQHF. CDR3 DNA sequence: TGTGCCACCACCCGGGACAGGGAGAGGAGCAATCAGCCCCAGCATTTT.

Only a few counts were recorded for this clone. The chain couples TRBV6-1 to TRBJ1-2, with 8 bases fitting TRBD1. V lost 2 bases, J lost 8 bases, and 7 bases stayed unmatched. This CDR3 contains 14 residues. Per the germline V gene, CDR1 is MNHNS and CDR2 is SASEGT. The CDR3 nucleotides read TGTGCCAGCAGTGAACTCCTAGGACAGGGAGGCTACACCTTC. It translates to CASSELLGQGGYTF.

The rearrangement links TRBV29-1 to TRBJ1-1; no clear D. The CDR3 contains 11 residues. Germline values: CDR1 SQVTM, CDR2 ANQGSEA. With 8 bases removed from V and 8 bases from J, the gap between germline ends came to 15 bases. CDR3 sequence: CSSVRSTEAFF. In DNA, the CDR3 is TGCAGCTCCGTGCGGTCCACAGAAGCTTTCTTT.

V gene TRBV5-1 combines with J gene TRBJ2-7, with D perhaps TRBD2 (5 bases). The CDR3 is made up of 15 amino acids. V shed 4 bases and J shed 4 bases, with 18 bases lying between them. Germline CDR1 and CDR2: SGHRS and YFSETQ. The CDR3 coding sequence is TGCGCCAGCAGCCTCGAGACACTAGTTGGTTACGAGCAGTACTTC. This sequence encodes CASSLETLVGYEQYF.

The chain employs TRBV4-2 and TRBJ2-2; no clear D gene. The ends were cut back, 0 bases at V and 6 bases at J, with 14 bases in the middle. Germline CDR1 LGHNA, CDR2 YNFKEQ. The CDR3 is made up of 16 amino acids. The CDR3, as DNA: TGTGCCAGCAGCCAAGATTCGCCCCCTCGGTCCGGGGAGCTGTTTTTT. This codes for CASSQDSPPRSGELFF.

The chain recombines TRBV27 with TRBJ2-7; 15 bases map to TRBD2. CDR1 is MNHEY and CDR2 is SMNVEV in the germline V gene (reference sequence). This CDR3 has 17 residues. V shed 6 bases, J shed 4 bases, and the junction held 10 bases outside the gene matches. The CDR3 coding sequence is TGTGCCAGCAGACCCTGGACTAGCGGGAGGGCTATGTACGAGCAGTACTTC. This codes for CASRPWTSGRAMYEQYF.

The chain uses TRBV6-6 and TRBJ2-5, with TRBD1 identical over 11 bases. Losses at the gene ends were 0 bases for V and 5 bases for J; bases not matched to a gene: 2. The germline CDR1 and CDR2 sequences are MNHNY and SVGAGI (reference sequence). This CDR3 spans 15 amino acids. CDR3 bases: TGTGCCAGCAGTTACTCCGGGACAGGGGGGGAGACCCAGTACTTC. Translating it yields CASSYSGTGGETQYF.

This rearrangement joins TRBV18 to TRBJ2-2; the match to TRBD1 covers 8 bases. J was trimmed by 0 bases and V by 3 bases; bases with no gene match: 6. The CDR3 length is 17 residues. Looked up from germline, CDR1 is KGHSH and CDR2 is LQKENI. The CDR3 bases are TGTGCCAGCTCACCGTATGGGACAGGCGCGAACACCGGGGAGCTGTTTTTT. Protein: CASSPYGTGANTGELFF. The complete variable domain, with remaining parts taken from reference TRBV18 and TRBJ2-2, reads NAGVMQNPRHLVRRRGQEARLRCSPMKGHSHVYWYRQLPEEGLKFMVYLQKENIIDESGMPKERFSAEFPKEGPSILRIQQVVRGDSAAYFCASSPYGTGANTGELFFGEGSRLTVL.